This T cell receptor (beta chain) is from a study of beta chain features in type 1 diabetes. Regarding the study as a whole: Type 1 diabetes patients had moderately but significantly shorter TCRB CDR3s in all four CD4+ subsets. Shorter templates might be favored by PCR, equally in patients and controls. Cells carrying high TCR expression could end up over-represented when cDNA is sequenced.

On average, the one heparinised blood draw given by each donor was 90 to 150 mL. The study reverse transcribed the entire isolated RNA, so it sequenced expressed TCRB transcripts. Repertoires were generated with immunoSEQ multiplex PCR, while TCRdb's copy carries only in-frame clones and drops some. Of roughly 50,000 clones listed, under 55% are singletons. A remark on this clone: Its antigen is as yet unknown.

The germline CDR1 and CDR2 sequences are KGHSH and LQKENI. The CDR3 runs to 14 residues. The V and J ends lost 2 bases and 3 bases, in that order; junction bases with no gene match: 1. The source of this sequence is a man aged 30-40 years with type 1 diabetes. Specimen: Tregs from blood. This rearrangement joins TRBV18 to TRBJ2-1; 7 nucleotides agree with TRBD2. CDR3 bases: TGTGCCAGCTCACCAGCTAGCGGCTACAATGAGCAGTTCTTC. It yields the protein CASSPASGYNEQFF.